The 18 T cell receptor beta chains given below trace back to one sample, sequenced in a study of metastatic and nonmetastatic thyroid tumors. Thyroid surgery took place with no prior treatment in any patient. TCRdb re-clonotyped the PCR reads through MiXCR. This table holds approximately 30,000 clones, approximately 16% found once. The sequenced material came from blood. These receptors all come from a female donor with papillary thyroid cancer or a benign thyroid nodule (not recorded which). Some clones in this sample may be carry-over from other donors' samples.

V gene TRBV20-1 combines with J gene TRBJ2-7; either TRBD1 or TRBD2 may fit D (5 bases each). V was clipped by 7 bases and J by 2 bases, with 15 bases between them. The length of the CDR3 is 13 residues. CDR1 and CDR2 (germline): DFQATT, SNEGSKA (reference sequence). CDR3 amino acids: CSVSRDVTYEQYF. The DNA for the CDR3 is TGCAGTGTATCCAGGGACGTAACCTACGAGCAGTACTTC.

This clone appeared many times. J is TRBJ2-7 and V is TRBV28; D could derive from TRBD1 or TRBD2 (6 bases each). Germline assignment: CDR1 MDHEN and CDR2 SYDVKM. This CDR3 is built from 13 residues. Trimming shortened V by 10 bases and J by 5 bases, and 18 bases separated the two germline ends. The DNA for the CDR3 is TGTGCCACCTCGAGGGGGGATGTTAACGAGCAGTACTTC. It encodes CATSRGDVNEQYF. Complete variable domain (other parts from reference TRBV28 and TRBJ2-7): DVKVTQSSRYLVKRTGEKVFLECVQDMDHENMFWYRQDPGLGLRLIYFSYDVKMKEKGDIPEGYSVSREKKERFSLILESASTNQTSMYLCATSRGDVNEQYFGPGTRLTVT.

This clone came up many times. The chain combines TRBV16 with TRBJ1-2; D not resolved. CDR3 size: 17 residues. From germline, CDR1 is KGHSY and CDR2 FQNENV. V lost 2 bases to trimming and J lost 7 bases, with 23 bases between them. In DNA, the CDR3 is TGTGCCAGCAGCCAAACTCGACTCGCTCATTTAGAGGGTGGCTACACCTTC. It codes for CASSQTRLAHLEGGYTF.

This clone was counted ten times or more. Given a much more abundant clone one base away, this may be a read error. This sequence joins TRBV27 and TRBJ2-1, with 8 nucleotides matching TRBD2. The germline V gene has CDR1 MNHEY and CDR2 SMNVEV (reference sequence). The CDR3 loop spans 16 amino acids. The CDR3 loop reads CASSSPPGGPSNEQSF. The DNA of the CDR3 is TGTGCCAGCAGTTCTCCCCCGGGAGGGCCCTCAAATGAGCAGTCCTTC.

In this sample, this clone turned up many times. The genes are TRBV18 and TRBJ1-1, with 7 bases matching TRBD1. CDR3 length: 15 residues. V shed 1 base, J shed 1 base, and the junction held 3 bases outside the gene matches. Germline-derived CDR1 and CDR2 are KGHSH and LQKENI. The chain's CDR3 is CASSPQGASNTEAFF. The CDR3 DNA sequence: TGTGCCAGCTCACCACAGGGGGCGTCGAACACTGAAGCTTTCTTT.

This clone showed up many times. The gene calls are TRBV6-1 and TRBJ2-7; D is possibly TRBD2 (6 bases). CDR1 is MNHNS, CDR2 SASEGT, per germline. This CDR3 contains 13 residues. Trimming cost V 11 bases and J 2 bases, with 16 bases left between them. This chain's CDR3 is CAVSGGAPYEQYF. The CDR3 DNA reads TGTGCCGTTTCAGGCGGGGCACCCTACGAGCAGTACTTC.

This clone was counted at least ten times. The CDR3 sequence is CASSDSGTTDTQYF. CDR3 sequence (DNA): TGTGCCAGCAGTGACTCGGGAACCACAGATACGCAGTATTTT. The genes are TRBV6-4 and TRBJ2-3, with unresolved D. The CDR3 contains 14 residues. Trimming removed 0 bases at V and 2 bases at J, with 6 bases between. Germline V gives CDR1 MRHNA, CDR2 SNTAGT.

The table lists this clone with many counts. The chain couples TRBV2 to TRBJ1-2; D ambiguous. CDR1 is SNHLY, CDR2 FYNNEI, per germline. V dropped 6 bases and J dropped 2 bases, with 13 bases sitting between them. The CDR3 length is 14 residues. This CDR3 is CASRREGFNYGYTF. CDR3 nucleotide sequence: TGTGCCAGCAGGAGGGAGGGTTTCAACTATGGCTACACCTTC.

This clone was picked up many times. J is TRBJ1-5 and V is TRBV28, with a weak D call TRBD1 (6 bases). The V end lost 9 bases, the J end lost 2 bases, and 17 bases lay between the germline ends. Germline CDR1 is MDHEN and CDR2 is SYDVKM. The CDR3 runs 15 residues. The CDR3 nucleotides are TGTGCCAGTCCCGGGGACAAGACGGGCAATCAGCCCCAGCATTTT. Translation: CASPGDKTGNQPQHF.

This clone was found many times. The V call is TRBV5-1, the J call TRBJ2-5; 8 bases fit TRBD2. The length of the CDR3 is 16 residues. In germline, CDR1 is SGHRS, CDR2 YFSETQ. Trimming at V came to 0 bases and at J to 7 bases, leaving 11 bases not matched to a gene. This CDR3 reads CASSLVRDRAGATQYF. The CDR3 region has the DNA TGCGCCAGCAGCTTGGTTAGGGACCGAGCGGGGGCGACCCAGTACTTC.

Comments on this clone: Germline and junction disagree at one end, which may indicate a read error. The rearrangement links TRBV4-1 to TRBJ2-3; 10 nucleotides match TRBD1. Germline V gene sequence: CDR1 MGHRA, CDR2 YSYEKL. This CDR3 comprises 18 residues. The CDR3 DNA reads TGCGGCAGCAGCCAAGTTTCGACCGGGACAGGGGGCACAGATACGCAGTATTTT. Residues: CGSSQVSTGTGGTDTQYF.

This clone was detected ten times or more. V and J are TRBV20-1 and TRBJ2-5; TRBD2 matches 11 bases. V lost 5 bases, J lost 2 bases, and 7 bases stayed unmatched. Per the germline V gene, CDR1 is DFQATT and CDR2 is SNEGSKA (reference sequence). The CDR3 is 15 amino acids. This CDR3 is CSAERTSGFQETQYF. The CDR3 DNA follows: TGCAGTGCTGAACGGACTAGCGGGTTTCAAGAGACCCAGTACTTC.

This clone was counted ten times or more. The rearrangement uses TRBV6-1 and TRBJ2-7, with 9 bases that match TRBD1. The CDR3 sequence is 15 residues long. CDR1 MNHNS and CDR2 SASEGT come from the germline V gene. V shed 3 bases and J 3 bases; nucleotides not matched to a gene: 6. Written as DNA, the CDR3 is TGTGCCAGCAGTGACTCCGGGACAGGGTACTACGAGCAGTACTTC. Protein sequence: CASSDSGTGYYEQYF.

This clone has a count of ten or more. This chain joins TRBV6-2 or TRBV6-3 and TRBJ1-4; maybe TRBD1 (5 bases). Looked up from germline, CDR1 is MNHEY and CDR2 is SVGEGT. This CDR3 is 14 amino acids long. Trimming left V 0 bases short and J 3 bases short, with 5 bases between. This CDR3 is CASSYSTANEKLFF. The CDR3 DNA is TGTGCCAGCAGTTACTCGACAGCTAATGAAAAACTGTTTTTT.

In its sample, this clone was seen many times. The chain joins TRBV4-2 to TRBJ1-3; unclear D gene. The CDR3 has 14 residues. The V end was cut by 2 bases, the J end by 2 bases, with 7 bases between. The V gene's germline CDR1 is LGHNA and CDR2 YNFKEQ. The DNA for the CDR3 is TGTGCCAGCAGCCAATTAGGGACTGGAAACACCATATATTTT. Residues: CASSQLGTGNTIYF.

This clone was counted ten times or more. The chain employs TRBV6-1 and TRBJ2-3; 7 nucleotides align to TRBD2. V trimming: 3 bases; J trimming: 5 bases; junction bases outside the gene matches: 5. In germline, CDR1 is MNHNS, CDR2 SASEGT. There are 14 residues in the CDR3. CDR3 DNA: TGTGCCAGCAGTGAGGCTAGCGGTATAGATACGCAGTATTTT. As protein: CASSEASGIDTQYF.

V usage is TRBV4-3 and J usage is TRBJ1-2; 10 bases agree with TRBD1. V lost 3 bases to trimming and J lost 6 bases; unmatched junction nucleotides: 7. Germline V gives CDR1 LGHNA, CDR2 YSLEER. The CDR3 runs to 15 residues. This chain's CDR3 is CASSHKTGGGNGYTF. The CDR3 coding sequence is TGCGCCAGCAGCCATAAGACAGGGGGCGGGAATGGCTACACCTTC.

This chain connects TRBV7-8 to TRBJ2-7; D ambiguous. The germline V gene encodes CDR1 SGHVS and CDR2 FQNEAQ. There are 13 residues in the CDR3. V gave up 5 bases and J gave up 9 bases, with 17 bases separating them. The CDR3 here is CASSPRPCVGQYF. The CDR3 bases are TGTGCCAGCAGCCCGCGACCCTGTGTAGGGCAGTACTTC.